The entry that follows covers one T cell receptor (beta chain) sequence. Its antigen is unidentified. This entry comes from a study of cytomegalovirus exposure and HLA in healthy donors. Turning to the study itself: Around 85 million unique TCRs from HLA-typed donors were held in an early data release. Study outcomes and limitations: It has been reported that TCR beta sequences accurately predicted the HLA-A and HLA-B alleles of most subjects.

PCR amplification relied on 60 Vbeta primers (plus 13 Jbeta primers). This table comes from immunoSEQ multiplex PCR, and its TCRdb copy is limited to in-frame clones, with some not included. In all, the sample yields approximately 150,000 clones. CDR1 is WNHNN and CDR2 is SYGVQD in the germline V gene (reference sequence). The V and J ends lost 6 bases and 6 bases respectively, with 16 bases between them. The CDR3 runs 14 residues. Sample: PBMCs. This sequence was found in a male donor in good health and CMV-seronegative. The chain links TRBV10-1 to TRBJ2-3; D is possibly TRBD1 (5 bases). The CDR3 bases are TGCGCCAGCAGCCGATCCCCTGGGGCGGATACGCAGTATTTT. Its translation: CASSRSPGADTQYF.